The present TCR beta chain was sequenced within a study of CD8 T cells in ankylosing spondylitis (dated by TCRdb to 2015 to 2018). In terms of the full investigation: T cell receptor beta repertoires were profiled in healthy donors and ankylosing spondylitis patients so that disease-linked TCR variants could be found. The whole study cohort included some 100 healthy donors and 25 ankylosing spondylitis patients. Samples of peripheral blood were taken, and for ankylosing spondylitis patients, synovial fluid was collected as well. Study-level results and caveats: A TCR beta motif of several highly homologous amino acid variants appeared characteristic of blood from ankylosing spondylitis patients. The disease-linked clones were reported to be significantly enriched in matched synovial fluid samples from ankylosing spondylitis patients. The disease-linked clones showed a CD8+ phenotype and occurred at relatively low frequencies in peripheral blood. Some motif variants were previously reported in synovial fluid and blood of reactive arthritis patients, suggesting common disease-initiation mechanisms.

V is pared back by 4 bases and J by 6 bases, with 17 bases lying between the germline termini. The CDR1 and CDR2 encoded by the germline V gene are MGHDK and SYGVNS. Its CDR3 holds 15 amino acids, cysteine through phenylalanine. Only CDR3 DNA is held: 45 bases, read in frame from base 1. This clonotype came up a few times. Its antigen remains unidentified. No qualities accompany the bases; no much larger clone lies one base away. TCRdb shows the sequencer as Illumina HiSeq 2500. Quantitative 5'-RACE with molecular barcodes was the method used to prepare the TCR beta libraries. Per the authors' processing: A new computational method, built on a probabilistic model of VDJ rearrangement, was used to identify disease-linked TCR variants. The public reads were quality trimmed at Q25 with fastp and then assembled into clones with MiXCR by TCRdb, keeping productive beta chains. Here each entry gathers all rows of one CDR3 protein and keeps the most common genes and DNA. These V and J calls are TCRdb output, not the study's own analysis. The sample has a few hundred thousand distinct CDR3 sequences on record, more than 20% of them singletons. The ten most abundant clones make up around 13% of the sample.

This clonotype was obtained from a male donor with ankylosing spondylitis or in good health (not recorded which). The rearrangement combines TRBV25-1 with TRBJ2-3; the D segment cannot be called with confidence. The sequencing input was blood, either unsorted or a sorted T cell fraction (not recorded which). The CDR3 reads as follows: CASSGETQYPDTQYF. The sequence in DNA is TGTGCCAGCAGTGGTGAGACCCAATACCCCGATACGCAGTATTTT.